Presented here are 9 T cell receptor beta chains from one specimen sequenced in a study of T cell responses to AZD1222 COVID-19 vaccine. TCRdb's copy holds only in-frame clones and misses some; the assay was immunoSEQ multiplex PCR. The sample lists 150,000 to 180,000 clones; approximately 90% were seen once. Source: peripheral blood, taken on day 0 of AZD1222 vaccination. Receptors originate from an adult in good health.

This clone appeared a few times. The gene calls are TRBV5-6 and TRBJ2-3, with a possible D match to TRBD2 (5 bases). This CDR3 has 14 residues. V was pared by 5 bases and J by 6 bases, with 16 bases between. Germline V gene data show CDR1 as SGHDT and CDR2 as YYEEEE. CDR3 amino acids: CASRGLRAGDTQYF. The CDR3, as DNA: TGTGCCAGCAGAGGCTTGCGGGCCGGGGATACGCAGTATTTT.

The chain combines TRBV25-1 with TRBJ2-5, with 7 bases that match TRBD1. There are 15 residues in the CDR3. The germline V gene encodes CDR1 MGHDK and CDR2 SYGVNS. J gave up 5 bases and V 3 bases, and 9 bases lay outside the gene matches. Here the CDR3 DNA reads TGTGCCAGCAGTGACCCAGGGGGAGATGCGGAGACCCAGTACTTC. Amino acids: CASSDPGGDAETQYF.

V gene TRBV4-3 combines with J gene TRBJ2-5; tentatively, D is TRBD2 (6 bases). The CDR3 length is 15 residues. The germline V gene encodes CDR1 LGHNA and CDR2 YSLEER. The V gene lost 0 bases and the J gene lost 7 bases, with 15 bases spanning the gap. CDR3 nucleotide sequence: TGCGCCAGCAGCCAAGAGCCTAGCTTGGGGGGGACCCAGTACTTC. This sequence encodes CASSQEPSLGGTQYF.

The chain combines TRBV6-1 with TRBJ2-7, with TRBD2 identical over 8 bases. The CDR3 length is 14 residues. The germline V gene has CDR1 MNHNS and CDR2 SASEGT. With 0 bases clipped from V and 7 bases from J, the junction kept 5 bases outside the gene matches. The CDR3 DNA reads TGTGCCAGCAGTGAAGCCCCGGGAGGGTGGGAGCAGTACTTC. It codes for CASSEAPGGWEQYF.

The CDR3: CASSQDEAAVNQPQHF. The CDR3 DNA is TGCGCCAGCAGCCAAGATGAGGCGGCGGTGAATCAGCCCCAGCATTTT. The rearrangement uses TRBV4-1 and TRBJ1-5; D remains unclear. The length of the CDR3 is 16 residues. From germline, CDR1 is MGHRA and CDR2 YSYEKL. Trimming took 0 bases from V and 4 from J, leaving 13 bases between them.

The chain combines TRBV19 with TRBJ1-4; 8 nucleotides align to TRBD1. The CDR3 extends over 14 amino acids. Germline CDR1 and CDR2: LNHDA and SQIVND (reference sequence). The V segment lost 5 bases and the J segment 6 bases; nucleotides outside the gene matches: 5. CDR3 loop: CASSSRTGYEKLFF. CDR3 sequence (DNA): TGTGCCAGTAGTTCTCGGACAGGGTATGAAAAACTGTTTTTT.

This clone occurred once. Written as DNA, the CDR3 is TGTGCCAGTAATTTAGGGGTCTCTGGAAACACCATATATTTT. This codes for CASNLGVSGNTIYF. This chain joins TRBV19 and TRBJ1-3; D perhaps matches TRBD1 (5 bases). Germline assignment: CDR1 LNHDA and CDR2 SQIVND (reference sequence). The CDR3 contains 14 residues. Trimming took off 7 bases at V and 0 bases at J, with 10 bases between the two ends.

About this clone itself: Relative to the germline gene, one junction end is altered; a read error may explain this. The chain employs TRBV29-1 and TRBJ2-2; 9 bases are shared with TRBD1. The germline V gene has CDR1 SQVTM and CDR2 ANQGSEA. This CDR3 region has 16 residues. The CDR3 DNA sequence: TGCAGCGCCCGAGGGCCCGGGACAGGGAACGCCGGGGAGCTGTTTTTT. This gives the protein CSARGPGTGNAGELFF.

The chain combines TRBV6-2 or TRBV6-3 with TRBJ2-7, with D unclear. V shed 5 bases and J shed 1 base, with 12 bases lying between them. Per the germline V gene, CDR1 is MNHEY and CDR2 is SVGEGT. CDR3 length: 14 residues. The CDR3 DNA sequence: TGTGCCAGCAGTAAGGCCGACCGATCCTACGAGCAGTACTTC. Its protein product is CASSKADRSYEQYF.